This is a list of T cell receptor beta chains from one sample in a study of CD4+ T cells in melanoma. Produced via immunoSEQ multiplex PCR; TCRdb's table is partial and in-frame only. The data show several thousand clones, around three fifths seen once. Material for sequencing was cells from a culture (not recorded whether cultured in vitro). The source is a human donor with melanoma. The CDR3 runs from the conserved cysteine through the conserved F or W. Fields, in order: J gene, V gene, D gene, clone size, CDR3 DNA, CDR3 protein. A D gene is named only where the DNA matches it firmly. Size is omitted from some rows. Given values are once, few, many or a class for expanded clones.

>TRBJ2-7|TRBV7-9|.|.
TGTGCCAGCAGCCCCGAGGGGCACGCCTACGAGCAGTACTTC
CASSPEGHAYEQYF
>TRBJ2-1|TRBV24-1|.|.
TGTGCCACCAGTGATTTTGGGGGGGCCAACTTTGAGCAGTTCTTC
CATSDFGGANFEQFF
>TRBJ1-1|TRBV6-2/TRBV6-3|TRBD1|.
TGTGCCAGCAGTAAAGGACAGGGGGCTTTTGGTAGGGCTGAAGCTTTCTTT
CASSKGQGAFGRAEAFF
>TRBJ2-5|TRBV14|TRBD2|.
TGTGCCAGCAGCCAAGATTCGGGCGGGGGGCCCCGGGAGACCCAGTACTTC
CASSQDSGGGPRETQYF
>TRBJ1-2|TRBV6-6|TRBD1|.
TGTGCCAGCAGCCCGGGACAGTCAGCCTATGGCTACACCTTC
CASSPGQSAYGYTF
>TRBJ1-6|TRBV10-3|.|.
TGTGCCAGCAGGGGAGGGGGGAATTCACCCCTCCACTTT
CASRGGGNSPLHF
>TRBJ2-5|TRBV10-1|TRBD1|.
TGCGCCAGCCTCCGGGACAGGGGAAATGAGACCCAGTACTTC
CASLRDRGNETQYF
>TRBJ2-7|TRBV13|TRBD1|.
TGTGCCAGCAGTTTAGGGAGACAGGGCCCCTACGAGCAGTACTTC
CASSLGRQGPYEQYF
>TRBJ1-1|TRBV19|TRBD1|.
TGTGCCAGTAGTCACCGGGACAGGGAAGTATGGGGAGCTTTCTTT
CASSHRDREVWGAFF
>TRBJ2-5|TRBV7-3|.|.
TGTGCCAGCAGCCCCGGACAGAGAGGCCCAAGAGACCAGTACTTC
CASSPGQRGPRDQYF
>TRBJ2-2|TRBV7-9|TRBD1|.
TGTGCCAGCAGCGCCGGGACAGGGGTCACCGGGGAGCTGTTTTTT
CASSAGTGVTGELFF
>TRBJ2-7|TRBV2|.|.
TGTGCCAGCAGCGAGGGGACGGTCCCCTGGCAGTACTTC
CASSEGTVPWQYF
>TRBJ1-5|TRBV19|TRBD1|.
TGTGCCAGTACCCACGGACAGGGCCGGAGTAATCAGCCCCAGCATTTT
CASTHGQGRSNQPQHF
>TRBJ2-7|TRBV10-2|TRBD2|medium-sized
TGCGCCAGCAGCCCGGGACTAAACTCCTACGAGCAGTACTTC
CASSPGLNSYEQYF
>TRBJ1-6|TRBV2|.|few
TGTGCCAGCACGGGAAAGGGGGGTTACGATAATTCACCCCTCCACTTT
CASTGKGGYDNSPLHF
>TRBJ1-5|TRBV11-1|TRBD1|.
TGTGCCAGCAGCTTAGGACAGGGGAGCAATCAGCCCCAGCATTTT
CASSLGQGSNQPQHF
>TRBJ2-7|TRBV24-1|TRBD1|.
TGTGCCACCAGTGATTTAGAACAGGGGAGTCCCTACGAGCAGTACTTC
CATSDLEQGSPYEQYF
>TRBJ2-7|TRBV10-3|TRBD2|.
TGTGCCATCAGTGAGTCGCAGGCTAGCGGGGGATACGACCGCTACGAGCAGTACTTC
CAISESQASGGYDRYEQYF